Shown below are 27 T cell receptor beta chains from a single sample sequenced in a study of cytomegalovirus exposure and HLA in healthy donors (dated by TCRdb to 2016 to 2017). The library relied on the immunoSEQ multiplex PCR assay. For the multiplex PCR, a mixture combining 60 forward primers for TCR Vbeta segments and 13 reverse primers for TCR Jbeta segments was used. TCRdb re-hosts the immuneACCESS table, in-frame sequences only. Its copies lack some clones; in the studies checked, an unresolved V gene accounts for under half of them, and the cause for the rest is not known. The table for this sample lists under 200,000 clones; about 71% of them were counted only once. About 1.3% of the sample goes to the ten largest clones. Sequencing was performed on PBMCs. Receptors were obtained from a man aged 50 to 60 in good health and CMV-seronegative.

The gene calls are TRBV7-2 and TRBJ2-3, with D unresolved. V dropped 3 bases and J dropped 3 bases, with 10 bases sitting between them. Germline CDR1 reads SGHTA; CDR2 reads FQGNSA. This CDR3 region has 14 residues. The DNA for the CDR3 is TGTGCCAGCAGCTTGGAGCGTAGAACAGATACGCAGTATTTT. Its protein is CASSLERRTDTQYF.

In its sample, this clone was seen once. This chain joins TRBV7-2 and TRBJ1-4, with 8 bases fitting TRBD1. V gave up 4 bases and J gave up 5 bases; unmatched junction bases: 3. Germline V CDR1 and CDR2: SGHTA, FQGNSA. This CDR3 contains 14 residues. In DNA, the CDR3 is TGTGCCAGCAGCTCCGGGACAGGCAATGAAAAACTGTTTTTT. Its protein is CASSSGTGNEKLFF.

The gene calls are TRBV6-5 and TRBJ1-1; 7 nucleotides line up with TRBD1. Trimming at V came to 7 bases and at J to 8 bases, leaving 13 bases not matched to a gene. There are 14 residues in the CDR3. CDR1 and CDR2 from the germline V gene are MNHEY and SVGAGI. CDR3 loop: CASILDRAHSEAFF. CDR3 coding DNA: TGTGCCAGCATCCTCGACAGGGCCCATTCAGAAGCTTTCTTT.

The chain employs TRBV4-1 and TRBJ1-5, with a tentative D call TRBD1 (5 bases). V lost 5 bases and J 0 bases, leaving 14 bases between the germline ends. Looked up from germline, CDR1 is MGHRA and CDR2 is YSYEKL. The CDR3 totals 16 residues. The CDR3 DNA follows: TGCGCCAGCAGCATGGTACGGACAAATAGCAATCAGCCCCAGCATTTT. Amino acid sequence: CASSMVRTNSNQPQHF.

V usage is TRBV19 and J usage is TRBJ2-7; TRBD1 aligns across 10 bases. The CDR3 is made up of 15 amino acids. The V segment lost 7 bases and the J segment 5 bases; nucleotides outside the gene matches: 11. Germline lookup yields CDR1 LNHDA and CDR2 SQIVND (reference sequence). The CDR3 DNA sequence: TGTGCCAGTAATAATCCGGGACAGGGGTCCGACGAGCAGTACTTC. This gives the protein CASNNPGQGSDEQYF.

The CDR3: CATALAGGPFEQFF. The CDR3 DNA is TGTGCCACCGCACTAGCGGGGGGGCCCTTTGAGCAGTTCTTC. The chain is built from TRBV19 and TRBJ2-1, with 13 bases aligning to TRBD2. J gave up 9 bases and V 10 bases, and 9 bases lay outside the gene matches. The CDR3 is 14 amino acids. Per germline, CDR1 LNHDA and CDR2 SQIVND (reference sequence).

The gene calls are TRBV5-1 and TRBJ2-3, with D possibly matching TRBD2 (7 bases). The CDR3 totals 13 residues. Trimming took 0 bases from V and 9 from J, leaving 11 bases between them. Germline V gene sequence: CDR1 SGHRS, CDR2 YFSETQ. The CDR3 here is CASSLEGGHTQYF. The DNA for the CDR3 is TGCGCCAGCAGCTTGGAGGGGGGGCACACGCAGTATTTT.

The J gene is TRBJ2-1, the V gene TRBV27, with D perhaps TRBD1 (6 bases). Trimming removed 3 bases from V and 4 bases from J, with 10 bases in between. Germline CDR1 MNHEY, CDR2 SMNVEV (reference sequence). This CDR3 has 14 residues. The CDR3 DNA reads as TGTGCCAGCAGTTTGACAGGCCCGTACAATGAGCAGTTCTTC. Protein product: CASSLTGPYNEQFF.

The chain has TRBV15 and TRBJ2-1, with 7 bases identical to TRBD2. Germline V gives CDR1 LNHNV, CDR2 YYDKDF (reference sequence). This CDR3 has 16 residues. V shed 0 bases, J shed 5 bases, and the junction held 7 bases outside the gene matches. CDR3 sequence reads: CATSRDQASGDNEQFF. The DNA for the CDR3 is TGTGCCACCAGCAGAGATCAGGCTAGCGGAGACAATGAGCAGTTCTTC.

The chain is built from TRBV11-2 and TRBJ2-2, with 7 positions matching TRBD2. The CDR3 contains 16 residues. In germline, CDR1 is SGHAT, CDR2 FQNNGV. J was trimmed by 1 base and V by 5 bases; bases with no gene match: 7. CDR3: CASSGGGTRNTGELFF. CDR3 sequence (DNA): TGTGCCAGCAGCGGGGGGGGGACCCGGAACACCGGGGAGCTGTTTTTT.

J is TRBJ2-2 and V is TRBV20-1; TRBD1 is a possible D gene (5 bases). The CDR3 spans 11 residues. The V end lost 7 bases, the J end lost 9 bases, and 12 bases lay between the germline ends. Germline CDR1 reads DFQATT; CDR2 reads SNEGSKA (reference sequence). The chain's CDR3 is CSGGPGRELFF. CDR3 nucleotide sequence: TGCAGTGGCGGCCCAGGGAGGGAGCTGTTTTTT.

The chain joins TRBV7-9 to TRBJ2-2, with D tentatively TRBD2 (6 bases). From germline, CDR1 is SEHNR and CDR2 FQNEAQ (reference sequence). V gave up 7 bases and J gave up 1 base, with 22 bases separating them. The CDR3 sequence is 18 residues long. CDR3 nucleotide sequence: TGTGCCAGCATTGGGGTCCTGAGGCGGGGCCTGAACACCGGGGAGCTGTTTTTT. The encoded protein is CASIGVLRRGLNTGELFF.

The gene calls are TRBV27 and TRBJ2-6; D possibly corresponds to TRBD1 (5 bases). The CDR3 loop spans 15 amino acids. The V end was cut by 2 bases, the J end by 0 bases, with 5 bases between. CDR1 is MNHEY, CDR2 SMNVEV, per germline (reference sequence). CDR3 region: CASSLGHSGANVLTF. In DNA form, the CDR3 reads TGTGCCAGCAGTTTAGGACACTCTGGGGCCAACGTCCTGACTTTC.

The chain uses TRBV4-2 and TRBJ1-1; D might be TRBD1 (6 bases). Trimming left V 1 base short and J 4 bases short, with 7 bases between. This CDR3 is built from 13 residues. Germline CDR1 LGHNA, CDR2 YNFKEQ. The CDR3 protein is CASSQVGGTEAFF. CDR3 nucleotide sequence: TGTGCCAGCAGCCAAGTAGGGGGCACTGAAGCTTTCTTT.

CDR3 protein: CASSPRDRRHTEAFF. The CDR3, as DNA: TGTGCCAGCAGTCCACGGGACAGGAGACACACTGAAGCTTTCTTT. The chain employs TRBV25-1 and TRBJ1-1; TRBD1 matches 8 bases. This CDR3 contains 15 residues. Germline V gene data show CDR1 as MGHDK and CDR2 as SYGVNS. With V trimmed by 5 bases and J by 3 bases, 8 bases remained unmatched.

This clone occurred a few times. The CDR3 sequence is CASSLDPGENQPQHF. The CDR3 region has the DNA TGCGCCAGCAGCTTGGATCCAGGGGAGAATCAGCCCCAGCATTTT. J is TRBJ1-5 and V is TRBV5-1; a possible D gene is TRBD1 (6 bases). V was cut by 0 bases and J by 4 bases, with 11 bases left in between. This CDR3 contains 15 residues. Per germline, CDR1 SGHRS and CDR2 YFSETQ.

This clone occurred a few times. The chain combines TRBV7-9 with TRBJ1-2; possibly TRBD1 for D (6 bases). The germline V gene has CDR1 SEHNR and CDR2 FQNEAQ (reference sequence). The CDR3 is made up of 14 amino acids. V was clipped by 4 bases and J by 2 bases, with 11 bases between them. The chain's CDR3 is CASSSPQGNYGYTF. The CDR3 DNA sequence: TGTGCCAGCAGCTCACCCCAGGGGAACTATGGCTACACCTTC.

The CDR3 reads CASSELVAGGNEQFF. CDR3 bases: TGTGCCAGCAGTGAACTGGTAGCGGGGGGTAATGAGCAGTTCTTC. This chain uses TRBV6-1 with TRBJ2-1; TRBD2 matches at 10 bases. The germline gives CDR1 MNHNS, CDR2 SASEGT. This CDR3 comprises 15 residues. V lost 2 bases to trimming and J lost 7 bases; unmatched junction nucleotides: 5.

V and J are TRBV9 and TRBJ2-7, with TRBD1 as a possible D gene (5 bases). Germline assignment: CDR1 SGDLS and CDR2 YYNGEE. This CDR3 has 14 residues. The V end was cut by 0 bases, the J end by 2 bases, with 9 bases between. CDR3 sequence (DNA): TGTGCCAGCAGCGTAGGTTCAGGGACCTACGAGCAGTACTTC. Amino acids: CASSVGSGTYEQYF.

The CDR3 DNA is TGCGCCAGCAGCTACCGGGAAAACTATGGCTACACCTTC. Its translation: CASSYRENYGYTF. The rearrangement uses TRBV4-3 and TRBJ1-2; D remains unclear. The V gene lost 5 bases and the J gene lost 2 bases, with 9 bases spanning the gap. The CDR3 is 13 amino acids. In germline, CDR1 is LGHNA, CDR2 YSLEER.

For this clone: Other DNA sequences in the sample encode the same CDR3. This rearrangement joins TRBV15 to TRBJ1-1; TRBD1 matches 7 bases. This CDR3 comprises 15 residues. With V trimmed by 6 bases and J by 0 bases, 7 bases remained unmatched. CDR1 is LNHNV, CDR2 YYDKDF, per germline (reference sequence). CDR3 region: CATSTYTGVNTEAFF. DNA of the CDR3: TGTGCCACCAGTACCTACACAGGGGTGAACACTGAAGCTTTCTTT.

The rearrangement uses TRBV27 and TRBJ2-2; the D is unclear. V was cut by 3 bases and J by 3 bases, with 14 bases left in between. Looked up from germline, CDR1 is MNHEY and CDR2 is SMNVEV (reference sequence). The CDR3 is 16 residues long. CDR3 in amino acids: CASSFRRQVDTGELFF. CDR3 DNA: TGTGCCAGCAGTTTTCGTAGGCAGGTAGACACCGGGGAGCTGTTTTTT.

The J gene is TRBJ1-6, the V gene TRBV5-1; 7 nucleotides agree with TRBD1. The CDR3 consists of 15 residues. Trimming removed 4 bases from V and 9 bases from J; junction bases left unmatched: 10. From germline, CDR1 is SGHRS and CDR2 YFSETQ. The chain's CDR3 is CASSPYGQGGSPLHF. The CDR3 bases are TGCGCCAGCAGCCCCTATGGGCAGGGGGGTTCACCCCTCCACTTT.

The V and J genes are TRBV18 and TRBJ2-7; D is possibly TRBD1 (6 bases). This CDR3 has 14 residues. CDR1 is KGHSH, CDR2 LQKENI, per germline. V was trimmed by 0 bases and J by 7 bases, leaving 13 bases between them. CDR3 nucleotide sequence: TGTGCCAGCTCACCACCTGGGGGCTTAGGAGAGCAGTACTTC. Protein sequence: CASSPPGGLGEQYF.

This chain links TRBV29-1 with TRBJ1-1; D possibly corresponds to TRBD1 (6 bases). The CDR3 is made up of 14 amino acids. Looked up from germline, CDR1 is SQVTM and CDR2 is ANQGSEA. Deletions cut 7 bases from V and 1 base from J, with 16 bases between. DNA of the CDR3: TGCAGCGCCACGCGAAGGGGGGGGAACACTGAAGCTTTCTTT. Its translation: CSATRRGGNTEAFF.

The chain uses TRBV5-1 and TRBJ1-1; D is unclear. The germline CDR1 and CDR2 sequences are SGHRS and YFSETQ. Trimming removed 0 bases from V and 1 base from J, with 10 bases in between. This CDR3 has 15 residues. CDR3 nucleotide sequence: TGCGCCAGCAGCTTGGCCGGTTCACCGAACACTGAAGCTTTCTTT. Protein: CASSLAGSPNTEAFF.

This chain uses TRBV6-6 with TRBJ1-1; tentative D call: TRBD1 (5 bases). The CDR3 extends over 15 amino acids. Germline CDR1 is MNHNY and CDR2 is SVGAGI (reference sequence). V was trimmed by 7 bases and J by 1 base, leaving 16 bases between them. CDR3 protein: CASTHRGGPNTEAFF. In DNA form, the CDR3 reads TGTGCCAGCACCCACCGCGGGGGTCCGAACACTGAAGCTTTCTTT.